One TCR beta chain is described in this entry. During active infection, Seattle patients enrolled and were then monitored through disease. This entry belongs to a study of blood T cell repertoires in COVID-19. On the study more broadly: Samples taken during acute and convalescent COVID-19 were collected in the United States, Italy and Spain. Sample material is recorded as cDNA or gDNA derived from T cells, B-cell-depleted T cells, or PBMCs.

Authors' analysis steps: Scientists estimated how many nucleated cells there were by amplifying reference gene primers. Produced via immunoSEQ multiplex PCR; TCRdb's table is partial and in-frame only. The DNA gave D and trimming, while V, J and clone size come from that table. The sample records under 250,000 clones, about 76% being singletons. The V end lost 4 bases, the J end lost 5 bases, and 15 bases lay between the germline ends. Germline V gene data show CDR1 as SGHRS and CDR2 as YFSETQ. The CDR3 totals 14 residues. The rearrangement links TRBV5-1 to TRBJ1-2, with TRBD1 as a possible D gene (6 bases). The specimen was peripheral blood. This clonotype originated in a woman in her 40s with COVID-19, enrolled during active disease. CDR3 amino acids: CASSPGGQGYGYTF. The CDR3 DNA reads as TGCGCCAGCAGCCCCGGTGGCCAGGGGTATGGCTACACCTTC. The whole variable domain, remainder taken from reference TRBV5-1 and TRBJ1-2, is KAGVTQTPRYLIKTRGQQVTLSCSPISGHRSVSWYQQTPGQGLQFLFEYFSETQRNKGNFPGRFSGRQFSNSRSEMNVSTLELGDSALYLCASSPGGQGYGYTFGSGTRLTVV.